Below are 16 T cell receptor beta chains sequenced from a single sample in a study of cytomegalovirus exposure and HLA in healthy donors. The primer mix had 60 Vbeta and 13 Jbeta primers. TCRdb keeps only in-frame clones here, not all; method: immunoSEQ multiplex PCR. This sample lists 150,000 to 200,000 clones; its ten largest clones have under 2.5%. The sample comprised PBMCs. These receptors were obtained from a man younger than 45 in good health and CMV-seronegative.

This chain uses TRBV14 with TRBJ1-1, with a weak D call TRBD1 (6 bases). Trimming took off 7 bases at V and 0 bases at J, with 9 bases between the two ends. Germline V gene sequence: CDR1 SGHDN, CDR2 FVKESK. The CDR3 spans 13 residues. The CDR3 spells CASTRTVNTEAFF. CDR3 sequence (DNA): TGTGCCAGCACCCGGACAGTGAACACTGAAGCTTTCTTT. The variable domain in full, with the rest retrieved from reference TRBV14 and TRBJ1-1, is EAGVTQFPSHSVIEKGQTVTLRCDPISGHDNLYWYRRVMGKEIKFLLHFVKESKQDESGMPNNRFLAERTGGTYSTLKVQPAELEDSGVYFCASTRTVNTEAFFGQGTRLTVV.

The chain employs TRBV6-6 and TRBJ2-7; unclear D gene. Trimming took off 2 bases at V and 6 bases at J, with 11 bases between the two ends. This CDR3 spans 13 amino acids. Germline assignment: CDR1 MNHNY and CDR2 SVGAGI (reference sequence). CDR3 in amino acids: CASSYTPAAEQYF. CDR3 DNA sequence: TGTGCCAGCAGTTACACCCCTGCGGCCGAGCAGTACTTC.

This chain joins TRBV5-6 and TRBJ2-1; 7 bases are a match to TRBD1. In germline, CDR1 is SGHDT, CDR2 YYEEEE. V trimming: 4 bases; J trimming: 6 bases; junction bases outside the gene matches: 13. CDR3 length equals 16 residues. This chain's CDR3 is CASSRIRGGFGNEQFF. The CDR3 bases are TGTGCCAGCAGCCGGATTAGAGGGGGCTTTGGCAATGAGCAGTTCTTC.

This chain links TRBV5-6 with TRBJ2-2, with D possibly TRBD1 on 6 matching bases. Germline-derived CDR1 and CDR2 are SGHDT and YYEEEE. The CDR3 consists of 15 residues. V dropped 4 bases and J dropped 5 bases, with 15 bases sitting between them. CDR3 nucleotide sequence: TGTGCCAGCAGCCCCTTGGGGGCCAGGACCGGGGAGCTGTTTTTT. Amino acids: CASSPLGARTGELFF. Complete variable domain (other parts from reference TRBV5-6 and TRBJ2-2): DAGVTQSPTHLIKTRGQQVTLRCSPKSGHDTVSWYQQALGQGPQFIFQYYEEEERQRGNFPDRFSGHQFPNYSSELNVNALLLGDSALYLCASSPLGARTGELFFGEGSRLTVL.

The chain combines TRBV29-1 with TRBJ1-1; tentative D call: TRBD1 (6 bases). CDR3 length: 14 residues. V lost 1 base and J 10 bases, leaving 19 bases between the germline ends. The germline gives CDR1 SQVTM, CDR2 ANQGSEA. CDR3 sequence (DNA): TGCAGCGTTGAAGTGGGGACAACGATACCGGGAGCTTTCTTT. Translated: CSVEVGTTIPGAFF.

The CDR3 spells CAWSQDSTRYF. CDR3 bases: TGTGCCTGGAGCCAAGACAGCACACGGTACTTC. V and J are TRBV30 and TRBJ2-5, with D possibly TRBD1 on 5 matching bases. Trimming stripped 3 bases from V and 13 bases from J, with 15 bases between. CDR3 length: 11 residues. Germline-derived CDR1 and CDR2 are GTSNPN and SVGIG (reference sequence).

V is TRBV6-1 and J is TRBJ2-7; weak D call: TRBD2 (6 bases). The V and J ends lost 4 bases and 0 bases respectively, with 19 bases between them. CDR3 length equals 17 residues. Germline V gene lookup returns CDR1 MNHNS and CDR2 SASEGT. In DNA form, the CDR3 reads TGTGCCAGCAGTGCAGAACGAAGCGGGTCCAACTCCTACGAGCAGTACTTC. As protein: CASSAERSGSNSYEQYF.

V and J are TRBV18 and TRBJ1-2; the D gene is possibly TRBD1 (6 bases). CDR3 length: 12 residues. Germline V CDR1 and CDR2: KGHSH, LQKENI. Trimming left V 3 bases short and J 8 bases short, with 10 bases between. The CDR3 coding sequence is TGTGCCAGCTCACCGGGGGGGCACGGCTACACCTTC. Amino acids: CASSPGGHGYTF. Combining the CDR3 with reference TRBV18 and TRBJ1-2 gives the whole variable domain NAGVMQNPRHLVRRRGQEARLRCSPMKGHSHVYWYRQLPEEGLKFMVYLQKENIIDESGMPKERFSAEFPKEGPSILRIQQVVRGDSAAYFCASSPGGHGYTFGSGTRLTVV.

The chain couples TRBV5-1 to TRBJ2-1; D might be TRBD1 (6 bases). Trimming stripped 2 bases from V and 5 bases from J, with 17 bases between. The CDR3 spans 16 residues. The germline gives CDR1 SGHRS, CDR2 YFSETQ. The CDR3 sequence is CASSLELTGLNNEQFF. The CDR3 DNA sequence: TGCGCCAGCAGCTTAGAATTGACAGGTCTTAACAATGAGCAGTTCTTC.

This chain links TRBV5-4 with TRBJ2-7, with TRBD2 matching over 13 bases. The CDR3 contains 16 residues. Looked up from germline, CDR1 is SGHNT and CDR2 is YYREEE (reference sequence). The junction had 6 bases not matched to a gene; V was cut back by 4 bases and J by 2 bases. The CDR3 DNA sequence: TGTGCCAGCAGCCCCGGGACTAGCGGGGCACCCTACGAGCAGTACTTC. It translates to CASSPGTSGAPYEQYF.

This chain joins TRBV27 and TRBJ1-2; TRBD1 agrees at 8 bases. Unmatched junction bases numbered 5, after V lost 4 bases and J lost 7 bases. This CDR3 is 13 amino acids long. Per germline, CDR1 MNHEY and CDR2 SMNVEV (reference sequence). The CDR3 sequence: CASSSQGAIGYTF. The CDR3, as DNA: TGTGCCAGCAGTTCGCAGGGGGCGATTGGCTACACCTTC.

This chain connects TRBV11-2 to TRBJ1-2; TRBD1 might be the D (5 bases). Deletions cut 5 bases from V and 5 bases from J, with 21 bases between. The CDR3 is 16 residues long. Germline CDR1 reads SGHAT; CDR2 reads FQNNGV. The CDR3 spells CASSPGRGRRRYGYTF. The CDR3 nucleotides read TGTGCCAGCAGCCCAGGTAGGGGCCGACGGCGGTATGGCTACACCTTC.

The J gene is TRBJ1-3, the V gene TRBV19, with a tentative D call TRBD1 (5 bases). Germline CDR1 is LNHDA and CDR2 is SQIVND (reference sequence). The CDR3 is made up of 14 amino acids. With 7 bases removed from V and 2 bases from J, the gap between germline ends came to 12 bases. DNA of the CDR3: TGTGCCAGTATGGCAGGGTACCCTGGAAACACCATATATTTT. Translated: CASMAGYPGNTIYF.

The rearrangement joins TRBV6-4 to TRBJ2-7; 15 nucleotides agree with TRBD2. With V trimmed by 3 bases and J by 7 bases, 13 bases remained unmatched. Germline CDR1 MRHNA, CDR2 SNTAGT. The CDR3 sequence is 18 residues long. The CDR3 loop reads CASSETGGLAGGLDEQYF. The CDR3 DNA follows: TGTGCCAGCAGTGAAACGGGAGGACTAGCGGGAGGGCTCGATGAGCAGTACTTC.

The chain carries TRBV7-2 and TRBJ2-3; 13 bases are shared with TRBD2. Germline CDR1 SGHTA, CDR2 FQGNSA. V dropped 5 bases and J dropped 4; count of bases not matched to a gene: 6. The CDR3 extends over 16 amino acids. The CDR3 DNA reads TGTGCCAGCAGCCTGGGACTAGCGGGAAACGCAGATACGCAGTATTTT. It codes for CASSLGLAGNADTQYF.

The chain joins TRBV15 to TRBJ1-3, with TRBD1 as a possible D gene (5 bases). The CDR3 length is 12 residues. Germline lookup yields CDR1 LNHNV and CDR2 YYDKDF (reference sequence). The V end lost 8 bases, the J end lost 2 bases, and 7 bases lay between the germline ends. The DNA for the CDR3 is TGTGCCACCGGGGGGGCTGGAAACACCATATATTTT. Amino acids: CATGGAGNTIYF.